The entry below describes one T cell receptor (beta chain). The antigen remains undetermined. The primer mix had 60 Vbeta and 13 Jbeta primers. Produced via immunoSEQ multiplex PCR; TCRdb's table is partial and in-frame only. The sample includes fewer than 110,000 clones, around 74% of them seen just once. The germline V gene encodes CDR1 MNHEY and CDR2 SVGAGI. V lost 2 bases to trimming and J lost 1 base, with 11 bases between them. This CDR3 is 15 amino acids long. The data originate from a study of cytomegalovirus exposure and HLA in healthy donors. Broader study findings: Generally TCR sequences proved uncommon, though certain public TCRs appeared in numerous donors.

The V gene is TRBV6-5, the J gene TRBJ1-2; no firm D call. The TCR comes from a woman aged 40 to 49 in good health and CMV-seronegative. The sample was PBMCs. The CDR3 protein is CASSYRLQSNYGYTF. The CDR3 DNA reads TGTGCCAGCAGTTACAGGTTACAGAGTAACTATGGCTACACCTTC.